There are many counts of the clone carrying this T cell receptor beta chain. TCRbeta library preparation incorporated unique molecular identifiers. TCRdb independently ran MiXCR on the PCR reads; one entry per CDR3 protein. The data contain approximately 300,000 distinct CDR3 sequences, around 10% of them singletons. The sample originates from a study of T-cell reconstitution after alpha-beta-depleted transplantation in children. The specimen was peripheral blood, collected 180 days after TCRalphabeta/CD19-depleted stem cell transplant. The sequence was obtained from a male patient between 2 and 10 years old who had a stem cell transplant for chronic granulomatous disease, so the T cells may come from the graft donor.

The CDR3 DNA follows: TGTGCCAGCAGCCGAACAAGACAGGGGGCCTACGAGCAGTACTTC. Its translation is CASSRTRQGAYEQYF. The chain is built from TRBV7-9 and TRBJ2-7, with 9 bases lining up with TRBD1. Per the germline V gene, CDR1 is SEHNR and CDR2 is FQNEAQ (reference sequence). This CDR3 comprises 15 residues. Trimming removed 5 bases from V and 2 bases from J; junction bases left unmatched: 7. Full variable domain (remainder filled in from reference TRBV7-9 and TRBJ2-7): DTGVSQNPRHKITKRGQNVTFRCDPISEHNRLYWYRQTLGQGPEFLTYFQNEAQLEKSRLLSDRFSAERPKGSFSTLEIQRTEQGDSAMYLCASSRTRQGAYEQYFGPGTRLTVT.